Described below is a single T cell receptor beta chain sequence and its context. What it recognizes is unknown. From RNA transcripts, TCR beta CDR3 regions were amplified. HTBI primers were the set used in a first-round RT-PCR of the TCR CDR3. From the multiplex PCR reads, TCRdb called clonotypes with MiXCR, one entry per CDR3 protein. The sample gives more than 550,000 distinct CDR3 sequences, around a sixth of which show up once; approximately 15% is in the top ten. The study enrolled patients aged 18 to 65 with newly diagnosed hyperthyroidism of under 2 months' duration. Trimming took off 11 bases at V and 0 bases at J, with 10 bases between the two ends. Germline V gene lookup returns CDR1 SGHAT and CDR2 FQNNGV. This CDR3 comprises 12 residues. This entry belongs to a study of T cells in Graves' hyperthyroidism and ophthalmopathy. Overall study: Specimen type is peripheral blood, collected at initial diagnosis prior to any treatment. The study's findings and limits: A model of 13 V-J pairs discriminated ophthalmopathy from stable hyperthyroidism. The majority of expanded thyroid clonotypes above 0.001 also appeared in blood.

The rearrangement links TRBV11-2 to TRBJ1-1; D may be TRBD1 (5 bases). The sequence derives from a woman between 50 and 59 years old with Graves' hyperthyroidism that later progressed to Graves' ophthalmopathy. Sequencing used blood. CDR3 sequence: CAWTLMNTEAFF. CDR3 sequence (DNA): TGTGCCTGGACACTAATGAACACTGAAGCTTTCTTT.